Listed below are T cell receptor beta chains from one sample, sequenced in a study of PD-1 blockade in classical Hodgkin lymphoma. TCRdb's table, derived via immunoSEQ multiplex PCR, lists solely in-frame clones and lacks some. The table records roughly 28,000 clones, approximately 72% of them present only once. The sequencing used peripheral blood mononuclear cells (PBMCs), collected before the second cycle of nivolumab. These receptors all come from a human donor with classical Hodgkin lymphoma. Both conserved end residues are part of each CDR3. Each record gives: V gene, clone size, J gene, D gene, CDR3 protein, CDR3 DNA. A D gene is named only where the DNA matches it firmly. Not all rows give a size; the values are once, few, many and, for expanded clones, a class.

TRBV4-2,NA,TRBJ2-7,NA,CASSQGTESSYEQYF,TGTGCCAGCAGCCAAGGGACGGAGAGCTCCTACGAGCAGTACTTC
TRBV29-1,NA,TRBJ2-1,TRBD2,CSVYPGLASFEQFF,TGCAGCGTCTACCCGGGACTAGCCTCTTTTGAGCAGTTCTTC
TRBV9,NA,TRBJ1-1,NA,CASSQLWEGSEAFF,TGTGCCAGCAGTCAACTGTGGGAGGGCTCTGAAGCTTTCTTT
TRBV5-1,NA,TRBJ1-3,TRBD1,CASTPQGGSTIYF,TGCGCCAGCACCCCCCAGGGGGGAAGCACCATATATTTT
TRBV7-9,NA,TRBJ1-1,NA,CASSLQDPNTEAFF,TGTGCCAGCAGCTTACAGGACCCGAACACTGAAGCTTTCTTT
TRBV18,NA,TRBJ2-1,TRBD2,CASSPTGGDEQFF,TGTGCCAGCTCACCAACGGGAGGGGATGAGCAGTTCTTC
TRBV6-1,few,TRBJ1-3,TRBD1,CASSSGGPSGNTIYF,TGTGCCAGCAGTTCAGGGGGACCCTCTGGAAACACCATATATTTT
TRBV11-3,once,TRBJ1-1,NA,CASSLRVDTEAFF,TGTGCCAGCAGCTTACGGGTGGACACTGAAGCTTTCTTT
TRBV4-3,NA,TRBJ1-1,NA,CASSQQQGSGEAFF,TGCGCCAGCAGCCAACAACAGGGATCAGGTGAAGCTTTCTTT
TRBV11-2,once,TRBJ2-3,TRBD1,CASSPHSGTGTSTDTQYF,TGTGCCAGCAGCCCCCACTCCGGGACAGGGACTAGCACAGATACGCAGTATTTT
TRBV7-3,NA,TRBJ1-6,NA,CASSTDTDSPLHF,TGTGCCAGCAGCACGGACACGGATTCACCCCTCCACTTT
TRBV19,NA,TRBJ1-5,TRBD1,CASRQGAGGNQPQHF,TGTGCCAGTAGGCAGGGGGCGGGAGGCAATCAGCCCCAGCATTTT
TRBV20-1,NA,TRBJ1-1,NA,CSARDLGEAFF,TGCAGTGCTAGAGATCTTGGTGAAGCTTTCTTT
TRBV27,NA,TRBJ2-5,NA,CASSARSRGWETQYF,TGTGCCAGCAGCGCCCGTTCGAGGGGCTGGGAGACCCAGTACTTC
TRBV5-1,NA,TRBJ1-2,NA,CASSLAGGRSGYTF,TGCGCCAGCAGCTTGGCCGGGGGGCGGAGTGGCTACACCTTC
TRBV2,NA,TRBJ1-4,TRBD1,CASSGTENEKLFF,TGTGCCAGCTCCGGGACAGAGAATGAAAAACTGTTTTTT
TRBV5-1,NA,TRBJ2-2,TRBD1,CASSLSPGQGNTGELFF,TGCGCCAGCAGCTTATCCCCGGGACAGGGAAACACCGGGGAGCTGTTTTTT
TRBV19,NA,TRBJ1-5,NA,CASSPPRRSGGNQPQHF,TGTGCCAGTAGTCCGCCAAGGAGGAGCGGCGGGAATCAGCCCCAGCATTTT
TRBV5-6,few,TRBJ1-2,NA,CASSLRSQGNGYTF,TGTGCCAGCAGCTTGAGGAGCCAGGGGAATGGCTACACCTTC
TRBV11-3,NA,TRBJ2-5,NA,CASSLGGTRETQYF,TGTGCCAGCAGCTTAGGAGGCACCCGAGAGACCCAGTACTTC
TRBV2,NA,TRBJ1-1,NA,CASKRGETEAFF,TGTGCCAGCAAGAGGGGCGAGACTGAAGCTTTCTTT
TRBV4-2,NA,TRBJ2-7,TRBD1,CASSTGQGAYEQYF,TGTGCCAGCAGTACAGGACAGGGGGCTTACGAGCAGTACTTC
TRBV6-5,NA,TRBJ2-5,TRBD2,CASSSDPGGRGETQYF,TGTGCCAGCAGTTCAGACCCGGGGGGGCGCGGGGAGACCCAGTACTTC
TRBV9,NA,TRBJ2-1,NA,CASSVNQILESSYNEQFF,TGTGCCAGCAGCGTGAATCAAATCCTAGAGAGCTCCTACAATGAGCAGTTCTTC
TRBV9,NA,TRBJ2-5,TRBD1,CASSVGGTGGQETQYF,TGTGCCAGCAGCGTAGGGGGTACAGGGGGCCAAGAGACCCAGTACTTC
TRBV6-6,NA,TRBJ2-7,NA,CASSSNRDEQYF,TGTGCCAGCAGCTCAAACAGGGACGAGCAGTACTTC
TRBV5-1,few,TRBJ1-1,TRBD1,CASSSGQGFEAFF,TGCGCCAGCAGCTCGGGACAGGGCTTTGAAGCTTTCTTT
TRBV4-2,few,TRBJ2-3,TRBD2,CASSHLPLSSGGLTDTQYF,TGTGCCAGCAGCCATCTCCCGTTGAGTAGCGGGGGGTTGACAGATACGCAGTATTTT
TRBV7-2,NA,TRBJ1-1,TRBD1,CASSHRTGGDTEAFF,TGTGCCAGCAGCCACCGGACAGGGGGGGACACTGAAGCTTTCTTT
TRBV7-6,NA,TRBJ1-2,TRBD1,CASSGTGDSGYTF,TGTGCCAGCAGCGGGACAGGGGATTCTGGCTACACCTTC
TRBV6-5,NA,TRBJ1-1,NA,CASSAVIGWAEAFF,TGTGCCAGCAGTGCCGTCATTGGGTGGGCTGAAGCTTTCTTT
TRBV30,NA,TRBJ1-1,TRBD1,CAWSVSGGDTEAFF,TGTGCCTGGAGTGTTTCAGGGGGGGACACTGAAGCTTTCTTT
TRBV7-9,NA,TRBJ1-2,TRBD1,CASSLEGARYYGYTF,TGTGCCAGCAGCTTAGAGGGGGCGCGGTACTATGGCTACACCTTC
TRBV19,NA,TRBJ2-3,NA,CASSLLFDAQYF,TGTGCCAGTAGCCTCCTGTTTGATGCGCAGTATTTT
TRBV5-4,NA,TRBJ1-1,NA,CADRDVNTEAFF,TGTGCCGATCGGGACGTTAACACTGAAGCTTTCTTT
TRBV7-6,many,TRBJ1-3,TRBD1,CASSGTGQGALENTIYF,TGTGCCAGCAGCGGGACCGGACAGGGGGCCCTCGAAAACACCATATATTTT
TRBV6-6,NA,TRBJ1-2,NA,CASSYGGDYGYTF,TGTGCCAGCAGTTACGGGGGCGACTATGGCTACACCTTC
TRBV6-6,NA,TRBJ1-5,NA,CASSYRGGSNQPQHF,TGTGCCAGCAGTTACCGGGGGGGAAGCAATCAGCCCCAGCATTTT
TRBV6-5,few,TRBJ1-6,TRBD1,CASSRTGAYNSPLHF,TGTGCCAGCAGTAGAACAGGGGCATATAATTCACCCCTCCACTTT
TRBV5-1,NA,TRBJ1-1,NA,CASSPGMNTEAFF,TGCGCCAGCAGCCCCGGGATGAACACTGAAGCTTTCTTT
TRBV5-8,NA,TRBJ1-2,NA,CASSLGGNYGYTF,TGTGCCAGCAGCTTGGGAGGGAACTATGGCTACACCTTC
TRBV6-1,NA,TRBJ2-7,NA,CASRDGQNYYEQYF,TGTGCCAGCAGGGATGGACAGAATTACTACGAGCAGTACTTC
TRBV5-6,NA,TRBJ1-4,NA,CASSSPNEKLFF,TGTGCCAGCAGCTCCCCTAATGAAAAACTGTTTTTT
TRBV4-2,NA,TRBJ2-7,TRBD2,CASSQKVSSGVDEQYF,TGTGCCAGCAGCCAGAAGGTTTCTAGCGGGGTTGACGAGCAGTACTTC
TRBV5-5,NA,TRBJ2-5,TRBD1,CASSLDRGETQYF,TGTGCCAGCAGCTTGGACAGGGGTGAGACCCAGTACTTC
TRBV11-3,NA,TRBJ1-1,NA,CASSFAGMNTEAFF,TGTGCCAGCAGCTTTGCAGGGATGAACACTGAAGCTTTCTTT
TRBV7-2,NA,TRBJ1-6,NA,CASSLAGADSSYNSPLHF,TGTGCCAGCAGCTTAGCGGGGGCGGATAGCTCCTATAATTCACCCCTCCACTTT
TRBV7-8,NA,TRBJ1-6,NA,CASSLILLGPLSPLHF,TGTGCCAGCAGCTTAATTTTGCTGGGGCCCCTGTCACCCCTCCACTTT
TRBV21-1,few,TRBJ2-2,NA,CASSRTRSLAGGSGELFF,TGTGCCAGCAGCCGGACCAGGTCCCTAGCGGGGGGGTCCGGGGAGCTGTTTTTT
TRBV19,few,TRBJ1-2,TRBD1,CASTSGTGDYYGYTF,TGTGCCAGTACCTCCGGGACAGGGGACTACTATGGCTACACCTTC
TRBV6-5,NA,TRBJ2-3,NA,CASSLSDRWDTQYF,TGTGCCAGCAGTCTCTCAGACAGGTGGGATACGCAGTATTTT
TRBV2,NA,TRBJ2-7,NA,CASSDPAMVEYF,TGTGCCAGCAGTGACCCGGCCATGGTTGAGTACTTC
TRBV9,NA,TRBJ1-5,NA,CASSVEGSGQPQHF,TGTGCCAGCAGCGTAGAAGGGTCCGGTCAGCCCCAGCATTTT